This T cell receptor (beta chain) is from a study of blood T cells in healthy people across ages. For the second PCR, which ran for about 6 to 11 cycles, a sample-barcoded 5' primer and a J-beta primer mix were used. TCRdb called the 5' RACE reads again in MiXCR, with one record for every CDR3 protein. Of about 1.1 million distinct CDR3 sequences listed, less than 45% are singletons. This clonotype was seen more than once but under ten times. The antigen remains unidentified. Investigators took around 11 milliliters of peripheral blood from every donor. Germline values: CDR1 MNHNS, CDR2 SASEGT. The V gene end was trimmed by 1 base and the J gene end by 3 bases; junction bases not matched to a gene: 2. The CDR3 runs to 15 residues. General study points: Naive and antigen-experienced cells could not be conclusively compared, given unsorted PBMCs. More naive CD4+ cells and higher diversity marked long-lived donors relative to aged donors. Strongly correlated with naive T cell percentage was TCR beta diversity.

The rearrangement uses TRBV6-1 and TRBJ1-5; 8 positions match TRBD1. The TCR sequence derives from a man younger than 35 in good health. The source material was blood. CDR3 residues: CASSEGTGINQPQHF. Written as DNA, the CDR3 is TGTGCCAGCAGTGAAGGGACAGGGATCAATCAGCCCCAGCATTTT.